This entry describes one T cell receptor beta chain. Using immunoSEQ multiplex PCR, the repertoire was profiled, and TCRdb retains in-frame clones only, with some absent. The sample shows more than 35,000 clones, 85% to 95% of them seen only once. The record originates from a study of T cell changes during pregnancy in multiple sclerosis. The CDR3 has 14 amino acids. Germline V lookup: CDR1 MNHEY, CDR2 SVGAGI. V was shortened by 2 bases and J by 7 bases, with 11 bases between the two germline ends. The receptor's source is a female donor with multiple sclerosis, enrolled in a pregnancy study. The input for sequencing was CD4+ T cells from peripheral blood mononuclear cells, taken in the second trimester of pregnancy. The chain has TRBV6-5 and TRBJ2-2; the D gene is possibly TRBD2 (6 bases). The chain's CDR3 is CASSYGGKGGELFF. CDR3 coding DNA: TGTGCCAGCAGTTACGGGGGGAAGGGCGGGGAGCTGTTTTTT.